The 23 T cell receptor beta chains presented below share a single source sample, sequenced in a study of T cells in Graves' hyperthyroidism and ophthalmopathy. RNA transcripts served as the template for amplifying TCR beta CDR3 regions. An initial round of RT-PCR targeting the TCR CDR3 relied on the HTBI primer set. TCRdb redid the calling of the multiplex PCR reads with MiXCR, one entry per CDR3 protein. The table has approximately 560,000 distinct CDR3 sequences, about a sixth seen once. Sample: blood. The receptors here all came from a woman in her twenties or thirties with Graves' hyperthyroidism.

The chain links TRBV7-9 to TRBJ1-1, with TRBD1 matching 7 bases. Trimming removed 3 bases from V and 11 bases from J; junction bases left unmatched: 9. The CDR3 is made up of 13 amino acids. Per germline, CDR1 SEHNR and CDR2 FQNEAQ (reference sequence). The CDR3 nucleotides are TGTGCCAGCAGCTTCGACAGGGAGGGGAGGGCTTTCTTT. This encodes CASSFDREGRAFF.

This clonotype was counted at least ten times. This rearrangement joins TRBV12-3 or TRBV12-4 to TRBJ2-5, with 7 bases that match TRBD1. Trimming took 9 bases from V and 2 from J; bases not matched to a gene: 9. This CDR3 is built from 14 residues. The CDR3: CASAGQASQETQYF. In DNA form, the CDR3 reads TGTGCCAGTGCAGGACAGGCGAGTCAAGAGACCCAGTACTTC.

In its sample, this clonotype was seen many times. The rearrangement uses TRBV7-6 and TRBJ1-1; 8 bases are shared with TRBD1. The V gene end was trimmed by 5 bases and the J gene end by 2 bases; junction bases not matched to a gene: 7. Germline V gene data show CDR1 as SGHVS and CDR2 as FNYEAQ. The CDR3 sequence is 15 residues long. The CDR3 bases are TGTGCCAGCAGCCTACTGGACAGGGCCAACACTGAAGCTTTCTTT. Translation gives CASSLLDRANTEAFF.

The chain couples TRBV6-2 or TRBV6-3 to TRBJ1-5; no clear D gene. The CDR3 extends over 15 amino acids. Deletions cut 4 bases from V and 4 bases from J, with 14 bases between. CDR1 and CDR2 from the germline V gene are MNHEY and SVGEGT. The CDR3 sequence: CASSSDGFANQPQHF. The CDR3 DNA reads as TGTGCCAGCAGTTCGGACGGGTTCGCAAATCAGCCCCAGCATTTT.

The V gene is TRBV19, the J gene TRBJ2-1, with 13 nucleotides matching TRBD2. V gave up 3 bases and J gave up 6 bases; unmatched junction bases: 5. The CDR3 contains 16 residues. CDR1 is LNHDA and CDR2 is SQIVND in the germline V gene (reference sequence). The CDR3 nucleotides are TGTGCCAGTAGTATCCAGGGACTAGCGGGGCGCAATGAGCAGTTCTTC. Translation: CASSIQGLAGRNEQFF. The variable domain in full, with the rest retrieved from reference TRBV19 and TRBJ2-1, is DGGITQSPKYLFRKEGQNVTLSCEQNLNHDAMYWYRQDPGQGLRLIYYSQIVNDFQKGDIAEGYSVSREKKESFPLTVTSAQKNPTAFYLCASSIQGLAGRNEQFFGPGTRLTVL.

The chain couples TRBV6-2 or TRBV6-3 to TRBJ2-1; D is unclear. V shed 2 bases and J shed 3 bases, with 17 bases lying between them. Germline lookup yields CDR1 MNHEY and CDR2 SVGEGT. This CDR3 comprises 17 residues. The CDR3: CASSYPPTVRFYNEQFF. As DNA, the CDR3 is TGTGCCAGCAGTTACCCCCCAACCGTCAGGTTCTACAATGAGCAGTTCTTC.

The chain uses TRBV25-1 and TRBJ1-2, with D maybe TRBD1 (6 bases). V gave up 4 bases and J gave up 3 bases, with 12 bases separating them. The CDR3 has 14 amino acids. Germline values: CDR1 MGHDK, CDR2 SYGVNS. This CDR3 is CASSGWDTYYGYTF. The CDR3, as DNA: TGTGCCAGCAGTGGATGGGACACATACTATGGCTACACCTTC.

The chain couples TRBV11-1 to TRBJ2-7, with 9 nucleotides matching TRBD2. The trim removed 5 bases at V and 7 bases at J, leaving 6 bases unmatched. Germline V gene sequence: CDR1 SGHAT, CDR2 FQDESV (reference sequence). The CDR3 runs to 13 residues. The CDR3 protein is CASSPLAGSEQYF. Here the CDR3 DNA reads TGTGCCAGCAGCCCTCTAGCGGGATCTGAGCAGTACTTC.

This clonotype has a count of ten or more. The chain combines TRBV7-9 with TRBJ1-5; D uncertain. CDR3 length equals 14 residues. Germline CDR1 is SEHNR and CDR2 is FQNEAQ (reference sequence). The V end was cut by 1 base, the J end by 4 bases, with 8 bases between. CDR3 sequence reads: CASSLGLPNQPQHF. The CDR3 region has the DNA TGTGCCAGCAGCTTAGGACTGCCGAATCAGCCCCAGCATTTT.

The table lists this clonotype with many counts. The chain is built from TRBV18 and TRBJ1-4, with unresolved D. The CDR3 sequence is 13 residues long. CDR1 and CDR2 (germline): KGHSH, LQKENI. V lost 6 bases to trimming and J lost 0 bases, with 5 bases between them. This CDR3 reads CASSIATNEKLFF. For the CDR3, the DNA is TGTGCCAGCTCCATAGCAACTAATGAAAAACTGTTTTTT.

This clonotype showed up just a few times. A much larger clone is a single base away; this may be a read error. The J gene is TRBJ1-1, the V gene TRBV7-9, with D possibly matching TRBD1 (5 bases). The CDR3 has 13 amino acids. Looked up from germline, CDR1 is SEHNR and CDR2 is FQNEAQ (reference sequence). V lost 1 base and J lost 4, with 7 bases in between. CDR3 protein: CASSLDGGTEAFF. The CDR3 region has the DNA TGTGCCAGCAGCTTAGACGGGGGCACTGAAGCTTTCTTT.

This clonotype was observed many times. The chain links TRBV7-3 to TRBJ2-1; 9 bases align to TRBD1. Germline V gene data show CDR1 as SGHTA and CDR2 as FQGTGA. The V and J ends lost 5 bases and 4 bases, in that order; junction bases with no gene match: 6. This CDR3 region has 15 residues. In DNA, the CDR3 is TGTGCCAGCAGCCCGACCGGGACAGGGTACAATGAGCAGTTCTTC. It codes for CASSPTGTGYNEQFF.

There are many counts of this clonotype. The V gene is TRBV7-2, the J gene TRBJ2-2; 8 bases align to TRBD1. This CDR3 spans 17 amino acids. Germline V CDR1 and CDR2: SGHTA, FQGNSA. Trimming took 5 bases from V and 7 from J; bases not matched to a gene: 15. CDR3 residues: CASSLRPTRGRIGELFF. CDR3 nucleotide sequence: TGTGCCAGCAGCCTTCGTCCGACCAGGGGGCGGATCGGGGAGCTGTTTTTT. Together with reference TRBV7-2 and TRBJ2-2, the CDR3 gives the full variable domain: GAGVSQSPSNKVTEKGKDVELRCDPISGHTALYWYRQSLGQGLEFLIYFQGNSAPDKSGLPSDRFSAERTGGSVSTLTIQRTQQEDSAVYLCASSLRPTRGRIGELFFGEGSRLTVL.

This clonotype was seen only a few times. CDR3 sequence: CASSQIRVSHNEQFF. CDR3 sequence (DNA): TGTGCCAGCAGCCAGATAAGGGTATCCCACAATGAGCAGTTCTTC. J is TRBJ2-1 and V is TRBV11-2, with D unresolved. Trimming removed 5 bases at V and 5 bases at J, with 16 bases between. Germline CDR1 reads SGHAT; CDR2 reads FQNNGV. The CDR3 is made up of 15 amino acids.

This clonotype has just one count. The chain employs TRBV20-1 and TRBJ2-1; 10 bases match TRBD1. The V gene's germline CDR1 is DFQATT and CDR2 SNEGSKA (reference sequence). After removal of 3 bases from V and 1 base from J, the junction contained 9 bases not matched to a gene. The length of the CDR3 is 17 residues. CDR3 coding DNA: TGCAGTGCTAGGGGGGGGGGGACAGGGGTTTCCTACAATGAGCAGTTCTTC. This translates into CSARGGGTGVSYNEQFF.

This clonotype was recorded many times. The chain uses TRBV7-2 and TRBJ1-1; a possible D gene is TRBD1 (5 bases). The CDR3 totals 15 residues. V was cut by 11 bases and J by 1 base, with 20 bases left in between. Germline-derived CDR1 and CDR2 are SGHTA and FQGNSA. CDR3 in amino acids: CALRSTAVGNTEAFF. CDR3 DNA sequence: TGTGCCCTCCGGTCGACAGCCGTGGGGAACACTGAAGCTTTCTTT.

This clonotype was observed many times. CDR3 residues: CAWNRGATYNEQFF. The CDR3 DNA sequence: TGTGCCTGGAACAGGGGAGCAACCTACAATGAGCAGTTCTTC. The chain carries TRBV30 and TRBJ2-1, with TRBD1 matching 7 bases. Germline V gene data show CDR1 as GTSNPN and CDR2 as SVGIG (reference sequence). The CDR3 is 14 amino acids. V shed 4 bases and J 2 bases; nucleotides not matched to a gene: 5.

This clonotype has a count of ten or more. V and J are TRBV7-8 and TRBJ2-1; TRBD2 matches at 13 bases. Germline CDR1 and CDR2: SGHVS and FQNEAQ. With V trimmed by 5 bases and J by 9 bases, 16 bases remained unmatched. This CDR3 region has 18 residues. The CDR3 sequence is CASSARQGNGLAGAEQFF. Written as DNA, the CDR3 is TGTGCCAGCAGCGCGAGACAGGGGAATGGACTAGCGGGAGCTGAGCAGTTCTTC.

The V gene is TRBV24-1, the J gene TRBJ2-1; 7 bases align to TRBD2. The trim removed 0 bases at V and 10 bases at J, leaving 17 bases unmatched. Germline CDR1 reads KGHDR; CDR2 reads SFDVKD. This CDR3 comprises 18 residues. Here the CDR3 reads CATSDLGRASGSPGEQFF. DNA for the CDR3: TGTGCCACCAGTGATTTGGGGAGGGCTAGCGGAAGTCCAGGGGAGCAGTTCTTC.

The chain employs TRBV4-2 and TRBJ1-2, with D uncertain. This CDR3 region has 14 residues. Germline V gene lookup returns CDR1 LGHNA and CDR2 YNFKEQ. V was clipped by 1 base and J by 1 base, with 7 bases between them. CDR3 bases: TGTGCCAGCAGCCAAGGCAGCAATAACTATGGCTACACCTTC. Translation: CASSQGSNNYGYTF.

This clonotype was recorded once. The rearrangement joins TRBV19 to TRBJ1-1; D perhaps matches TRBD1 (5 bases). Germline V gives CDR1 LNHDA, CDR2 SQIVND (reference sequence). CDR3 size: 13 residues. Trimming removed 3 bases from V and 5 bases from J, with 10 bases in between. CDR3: CASSIGGSTEAFF. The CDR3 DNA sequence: TGTGCCAGTAGTATTGGGGGGAGTACTGAAGCTTTCTTT.

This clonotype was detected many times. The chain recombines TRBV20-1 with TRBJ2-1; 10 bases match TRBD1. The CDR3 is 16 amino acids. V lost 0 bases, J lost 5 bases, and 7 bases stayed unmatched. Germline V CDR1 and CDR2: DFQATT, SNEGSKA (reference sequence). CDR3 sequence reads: CSARDPGQGVHNEQFF. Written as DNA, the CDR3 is TGCAGTGCTAGAGATCCCGGACAGGGGGTTCACAATGAGCAGTTCTTC.

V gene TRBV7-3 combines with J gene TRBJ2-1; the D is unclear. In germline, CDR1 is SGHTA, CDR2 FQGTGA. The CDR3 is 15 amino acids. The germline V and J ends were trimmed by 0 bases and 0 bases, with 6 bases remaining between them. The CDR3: CASSLTQHSYNEQFF. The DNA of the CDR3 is TGTGCCAGCAGCTTAACACAACACTCCTACAATGAGCAGTTCTTC.